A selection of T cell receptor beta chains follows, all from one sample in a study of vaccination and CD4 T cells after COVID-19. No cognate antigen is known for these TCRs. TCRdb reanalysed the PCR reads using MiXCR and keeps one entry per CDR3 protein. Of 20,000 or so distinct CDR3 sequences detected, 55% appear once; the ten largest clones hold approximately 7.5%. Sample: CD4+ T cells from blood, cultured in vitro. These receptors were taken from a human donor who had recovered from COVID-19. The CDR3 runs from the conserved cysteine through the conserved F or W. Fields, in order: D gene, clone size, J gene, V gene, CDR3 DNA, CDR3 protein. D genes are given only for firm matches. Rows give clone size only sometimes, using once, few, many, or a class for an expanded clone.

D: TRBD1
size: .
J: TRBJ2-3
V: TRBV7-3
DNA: TGTGCCACCGCCCGGACAGGGGCTGGCGATACGCAGTATTTT
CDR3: CATARTGAGDTQYF

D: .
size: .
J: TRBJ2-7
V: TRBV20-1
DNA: TGCAGTGCTAGAGTCTTAGGCAGTATCTTTTACGAGCAGTACTTC
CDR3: CSARVLGSIFYEQYF

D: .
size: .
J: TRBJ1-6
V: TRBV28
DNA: TGTGCCAGCAGTTTATCCCGGGGCCTTGGCTCCTATAATTCACCCCTCCACTTT
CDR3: CASSLSRGLGSYNSPLHF

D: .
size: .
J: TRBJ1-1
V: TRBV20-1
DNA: TGCAGTGCTAGCCTCGATGAGGCCACTGAAGCTTTCTTT
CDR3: CSASLDEATEAFF

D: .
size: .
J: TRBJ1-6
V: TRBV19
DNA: TGTGCCAGTAGTATGAGAGGGGCCTCATGGCAGCCGACCTCCTATAATTCACCCCTCCACTTT
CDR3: CASSMRGASWQPTSYNSPLHF

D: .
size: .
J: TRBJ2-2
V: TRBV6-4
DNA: TGTGCCAGCAGAGCAGGGGTTGTGTCCGGGGAGCTGTTTTTT
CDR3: CASRAGVVSGELFF

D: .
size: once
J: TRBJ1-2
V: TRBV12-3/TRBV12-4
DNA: TGTGCCAGCAGTTTACAGGCCTATGGCTACACCTTC
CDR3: CASSLQAYGYTF

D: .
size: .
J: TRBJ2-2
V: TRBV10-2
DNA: TGCGCCAGCAGTGCCGCGACGACCGGGGAGCTGTTTTTT
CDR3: CASSAATTGELFF

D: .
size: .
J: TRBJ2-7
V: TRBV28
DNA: TGTGCCAGCAGACCAACCCTAAACTACGAGCAGTACTTC
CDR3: CASRPTLNYEQYF

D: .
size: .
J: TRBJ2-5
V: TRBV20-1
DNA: TGCAGTGCTAGAACATTGGACATCCAAGAGACCCAGTACTTC
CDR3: CSARTLDIQETQYF

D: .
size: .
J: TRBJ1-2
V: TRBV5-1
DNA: TGCGCCAGCAGCTTGGCCCTAGGGCACGGCTACACCTTC
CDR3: CASSLALGHGYTF

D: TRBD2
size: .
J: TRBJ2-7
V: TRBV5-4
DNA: TGTGCCAGCTCCCCCAGAGGACTAGCCAATTCCGAGCAGTACTTC
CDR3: CASSPRGLANSEQYF

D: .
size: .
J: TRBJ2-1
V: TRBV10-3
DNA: TGTGCCATCAGTGGAGCCCTATACAATGAGCAGTTCTTC
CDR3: CAISGALYNEQFF

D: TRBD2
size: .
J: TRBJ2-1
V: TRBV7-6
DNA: TGTGCTAGCAGCTTGGGTAGCGGGAGCTACAATGAGCAGTTCTTC
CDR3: CASSLGSGSYNEQFF

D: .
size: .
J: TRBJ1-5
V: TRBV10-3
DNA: TGTGCCATCAGTGAGGCGGCAGATAGCAATCAGCCCCAGCATTTT
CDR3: CAISEAADSNQPQHF

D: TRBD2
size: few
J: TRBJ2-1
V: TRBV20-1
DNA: TGCAGTGCTCCCTTGCGGCTAGCGGCTAACAATGAGCAGTTCTTC
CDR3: CSAPLRLAANNEQFF

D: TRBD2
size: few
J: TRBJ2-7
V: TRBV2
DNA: TGTGCCAGCACTACTAGCGGGAGACAAGGGCAGTACTTC
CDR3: CASTTSGRQGQYF

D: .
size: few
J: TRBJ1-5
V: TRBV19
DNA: TGTGCCACCAGAGTAACGGGGGCCCCGGGACAGCCCCAGCATTTT
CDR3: CATRVTGAPGQPQHF

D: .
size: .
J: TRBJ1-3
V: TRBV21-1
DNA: TGTGCCAGCCCGGAGGGGGAAAACACCATATATTTT
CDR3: CASPEGENTIYF

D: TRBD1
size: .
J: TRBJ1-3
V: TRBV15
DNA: TGTGCCACCAGCAGAGATGGGACAGTCTCTGGAAACACCATATATTTT
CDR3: CATSRDGTVSGNTIYF

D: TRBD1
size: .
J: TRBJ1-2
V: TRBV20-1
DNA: TGCAGTGCTAACCAGGGGGCAAATATCCATGGCTACACCTTC
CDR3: CSANQGANIHGYTF

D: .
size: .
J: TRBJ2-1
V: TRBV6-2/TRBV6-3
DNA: TGTGCCAGTACTTACAGGGGGCGGGAGGCTGAGCAGTTCTTC
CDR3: CASTYRGREAEQFF

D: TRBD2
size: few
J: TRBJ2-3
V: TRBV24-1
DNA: TGTGCCACCAGTGATTTGATCGTAGCGGGAGAAACAGATACGCAGTATTTT
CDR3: CATSDLIVAGETDTQYF

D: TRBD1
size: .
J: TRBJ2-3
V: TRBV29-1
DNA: TGCAGCGTGGTCCGGGACAGGGGTTTTACCCACCTCGATACGCAGTATTTT
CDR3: CSVVRDRGFTHLDTQYF

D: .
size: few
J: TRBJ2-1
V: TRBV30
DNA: TGTGCCTGGAGCTCCCAGGAGTTGAATGAGCAGTTCTTC
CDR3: CAWSSQELNEQFF

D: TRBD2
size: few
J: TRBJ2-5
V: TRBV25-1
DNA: TGTGCCAGCAGTGGGATGACTAGCGGCGCATGGGAGACCCAGTACTTC
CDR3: CASSGMTSGAWETQYF

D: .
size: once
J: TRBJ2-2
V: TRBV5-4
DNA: TGTGCCAGCAGCCCGGGACGGGGACCGAACACCGGGGAGCTGTTTTTT
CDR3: CASSPGRGPNTGELFF

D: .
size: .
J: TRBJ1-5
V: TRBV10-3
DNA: TGTGCCATCAGTGAGACCCCGGGGGGTAGCAATCAGCCCCAGCATTTT
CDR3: CAISETPGGSNQPQHF

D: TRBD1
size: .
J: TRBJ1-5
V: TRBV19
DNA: TGTGCCAGTAGTTTAACGGACAGGGGAGGAAATCAGCCCCAGCATTTT
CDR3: CASSLTDRGGNQPQHF

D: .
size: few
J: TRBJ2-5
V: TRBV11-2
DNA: TGTGCCAGCACCCTGGGGGCCGTACCTAAAGAGACCCAGTACTTC
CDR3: CASTLGAVPKETQYF

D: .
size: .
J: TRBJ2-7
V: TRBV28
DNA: TGTGCCAGCAGTTTTAAGACCCCTTATGTTTATTCTTCTTCCTACGAGCAGTACTTC
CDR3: CASSFKTPYVYSSSYEQYF

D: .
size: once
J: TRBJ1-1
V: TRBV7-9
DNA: TGTGCCAGCAGCTTATCCGGTTCGACAGCGGGGCGAGCAGCTTTCTTT
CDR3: CASSLSGSTAGRAAFF

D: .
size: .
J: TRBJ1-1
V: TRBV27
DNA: TGTGCCAGCAGTTTTGAAGGGAACACTGAAGCTTTCTTT
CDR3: CASSFEGNTEAFF

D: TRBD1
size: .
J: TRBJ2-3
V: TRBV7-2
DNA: TGTGCCAGCAGCCTTGACAGGGGAGATACGCAGTATTTT
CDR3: CASSLDRGDTQYF

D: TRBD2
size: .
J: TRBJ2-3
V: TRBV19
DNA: TGTGCCAGTAGTATAGAGTGGGGGGGAACGCAGTATTTT
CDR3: CASSIEWGGTQYF

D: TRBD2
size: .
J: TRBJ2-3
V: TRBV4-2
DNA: TGTGCCAGCAGCCAAGATGGCGGGGGGGACGGTACGCAGTATTTT
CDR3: CASSQDGGGDGTQYF

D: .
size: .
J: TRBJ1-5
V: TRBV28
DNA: TGTGCCAGCAGTGGACCGGGACCCAATCAGCCCCAGCATTTT
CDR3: CASSGPGPNQPQHF

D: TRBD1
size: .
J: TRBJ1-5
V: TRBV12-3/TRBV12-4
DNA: TGTGCCAGCAGCCGGGGAGGGGGCGGGAATCAGCCCCAGCATTTT
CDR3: CASSRGGGGNQPQHF

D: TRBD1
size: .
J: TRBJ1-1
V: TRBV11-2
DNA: TGTGCCAGCAGAAGACAGGGGGACACTGAAGCTTTCTTT
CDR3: CASRRQGDTEAFF

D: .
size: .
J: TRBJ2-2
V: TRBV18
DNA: TGTGCCAGCTCACCAGATGGGCAAACCGGGGAGCTGTTTTTT
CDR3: CASSPDGQTGELFF

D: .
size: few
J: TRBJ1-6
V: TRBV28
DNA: TGTGCCAGCAGTTTAGGGGATCGGAATTCACCCCTCCACTTT
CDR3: CASSLGDRNSPLHF

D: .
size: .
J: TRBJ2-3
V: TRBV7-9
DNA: TGTGCCAGCAGCTTCCCCCCCTCGAGAGATACGCAGTATTTT
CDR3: CASSFPPSRDTQYF

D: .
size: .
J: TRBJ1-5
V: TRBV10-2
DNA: TGCGCCAGCCGTTCCGGAGGGGGGGGGAGTCAGCCCCAGCATTTT
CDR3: CASRSGGGGSQPQHF